This T cell receptor (beta chain) was found in a study of blood T cells in healthy people across ages. In terms of origin and age, donors were healthy Caucasian individuals from Russia aged about 6 to 95. Whole-study findings and limits: PBMCs that were unsorted prevented a conclusive naive versus antigen-experienced comparison.

It was with a sample-barcoded 5' primer and a J-beta primer mix that a second PCR of roughly 7 to 12 cycles was run. Every single cDNA molecule received a tag from a template-switch adaptor with 12 random nucleotides. TCRdb used MiXCR to reprocess the 5' RACE reads, holding one entry per CDR3 protein. The table records roughly 1,500,000 distinct CDR3 sequences, about 40% of them present only once. This clonotype was seen only a few times. Antigen specificity is unknown. Sequenced material: blood. This receptor was obtained from a woman under 30 in good health.

For the CDR3, the DNA is TGTGCCACCGGTGGAGAATTGGAGGGCAAAGAAGCTTTCTTT. It encodes CATGGELEGKEAFF. The rearrangement joins TRBV6-5 to TRBJ1-1; D is undetermined. The germline V gene encodes CDR1 MNHEY and CDR2 SVGAGI. Trimming took off 10 bases at V and 8 bases at J, with 23 bases between the two ends. This CDR3 comprises 14 residues.